These T cell receptor beta chains were read from a single sample in a study of T cell clones after liver transplantation. Produced via immunoSEQ multiplex PCR; TCRdb's table is partial and in-frame only. The sample lists fewer than 20,000 clones; 85% to 90% were seen once. Sequenced here: CD8+ T cells from blood, sampled approximately 3.5 years after liver transplant. Source of these receptors: a human patient who received a liver transplant. Some of the T cells might come from the graft donor. CDR3s leave out the opening cysteine and the closing phenylalanine or tryptophan. The order of the fields is D gene, clone size, V gene, CDR3 protein. The D gene is left open where the match is weak. Clone size, where shown, is once, few, many, or a class for clones that have expanded.

>TRBD2|-|TRBV11-1
ASSLSPYLGGRSVGELF
>-|-|TRBV14
ASSHRGTFYEQY
>-|-|TRBV4-3
ASSPHGTAGNTIY
>-|-|TRBV19
ASSRDATDTQY
>-|-|TRBV5-1
ASSFELETQY
>-|-|TRBV5-6
ASSSGGSQPQH
>-|-|TRBV10-1
ASSPRDSYEQY
>TRBD2|-|TRBV11-1
ASSLGSGRGRETQY
>-|-|TRBV10-1
ASSSGNEQF
>-|-|TRBV4-1
ASSPWTASNQPQH
>-|-|TRBV5-6
ASSLESYTEAF
>-|-|TRBV7-9
ASSLSGPEAF
>-|once|TRBV10-1
ASSEGGVYGNEQF
>-|once|TRBV11-2
ASSFGVGPDTQY
>TRBD2|once|TRBV7-8
ASISEVGLAGGGGEQF
>TRBD2|-|TRBV9
ASSVRVLAGGVPYNEQF
>-|-|TRBV27
ASSFLGDEQF
>-|-|TRBV6-4
ASSDLPGTEAF
>-|-|TRBV11-2
ASSLDVEEPGAF
>-|-|TRBV27
ASSPLGGAAYEQY
>TRBD1|once|TRBV27
ASSSGQGSYEQY
>-|-|TRBV19
AILPNWGTEAF
>-|once|TRBV7-6
ASSLKESYEQY
>TRBD1|-|TRBV27
ASSSTGAGNTIY
>TRBD2|-|TRBV7-9
ASSSAGLANQF
>TRBD2|-|TRBV2
ASSPRGLAGEGVYNEQF
>TRBD2|-|TRBV10-2
ASGWTSGNEQF
>TRBD1|-|TRBV5-1
ASKGTGTDEQY
>-|-|TRBV7-9
ASSLAGGLEAVEQF
>TRBD2|-|TRBV28
ATRWTSGSHEQF
>-|-|TRBV4-1
ASSQQHPKINEQF
>TRBD2|-|TRBV27
ASSFSAGGPPTNEQF
>-|-|TRBV28
ASSSPARDPNYGYT
>-|-|TRBV7-9
ASTLTLRADTQY
>-|-|TRBV4-3
ASSQRELARGDEQF
>-|-|TRBV7-9
ASSSGGEQY
>-|-|TRBV27
ASLTWGPANTGELF
>-|-|TRBV7-9
ASSLGWGTRDGDTQY
>-|-|TRBV18
ASSPPPAGANVLT
>TRBD2|-|TRBV19
ASSMRLAGVVRTDTQY
>-|-|TRBV28
ASSFFSGGREQY
>TRBD2|-|TRBV29-1
SVPGLAGPPDTQY
>-|-|TRBV7-6
ASSLVPYEQY
>TRBD2|-|TRBV7-9
ASSPRTSGRGETQY
>-|-|TRBV4-3
ASSQDGYGELF
>-|-|TRBV19
ASSSNGGNEQF
>-|-|TRBV9
ASSAPGFEKNVETQY
>-|few|TRBV6-5
ASSYSLGYGYT
>-|-|TRBV2
ASKRETQY
>TRBD2|-|TRBV7-8
ASSYGTSGPETPHNEQF
>-|-|TRBV6-6
ASTQVYGSYEQY
>-|-|TRBV21-1
ASSKDENLSSYEQY
>-|-|TRBV7-9
ASSREMGVNTEAF
>TRBD2|-|TRBV7-9
ASSPRLAGEHAYEQY
>-|-|TRBV29-1
SVEGYPGVGETQY